The text below deals with one TCR beta chain. Antigen unknown. This sample was taken from a study of radiotherapy plus CTLA-4 blockade in lung cancer. Study information: About 20% of patients responded objectively, and roughly 31% achieved disease control. Study conclusions and caveats: Tumor-origin TCR clones grew in blood after radiotherapy plus ipilimumab.

Germline-derived CDR1 and CDR2 are MNHNS and SASEGT. V was clipped by 6 bases and J by 4 bases, with 16 bases between them. CDR3 length equals 15 residues. Repertoires were generated with immunoSEQ multiplex PCR, while TCRdb's copy carries only in-frame clones and drops some. The sample lists about 76,000 clones; more than 60% were seen once. Lung cancer patients with chemo-refractory metastatic non-small-cell disease were given focal radiation plus CTLA-4 blockade with ipilimumab. This TCR derives from a human donor with non-small cell lung cancer whose response to radiotherapy plus ipilimumab could not be evaluated. Some clones in this sample may be carry-over from other donors' samples. The genes are TRBV6-1 and TRBJ2-1; D not resolved. Source: peripheral blood, taken from a patient treated with radiotherapy plus ipilimumab. The CDR3 DNA reads TGTGCCAGCAGGCCCCAAACAGTATCTTACAATGAGCAGTTCTTC. Encoded protein: CASRPQTVSYNEQFF.